These T cell receptor beta chains were read from a single sample in a study of blood T cell repertoires in COVID-19. TCRdb's copy holds only in-frame clones and misses some; the assay was immunoSEQ multiplex PCR. The sample shows around 21,000 clones, roughly 78% of them seen only once. The specimen was peripheral blood. All receptors come from a man older than 75 with acute or convalescent COVID-19. Both conserved end residues are part of each CDR3. The order of the fields is D gene, V gene, J gene, clone size, CDR3 protein, CDR3 DNA. The D gene is left open where the match is weak. Some rows have no size entry. The others give once, few or many, or a class for an expanded clone.

NA	TRBV5-8	TRBJ2-1	NA	CASSWDQLETGSYNEQFF	TGTGCCAGCAGTTGGGACCAACTCGAAACAGGGAGCTACAATGAGCAGTTCTTC
TRBD2	TRBV29-1	TRBJ2-1	NA	CSVEDPFFGTSGSGSSYNEQFF	TGCAGCGTTGAAGATCCGTTCTTCGGGACTAGCGGGAGCGGGAGCTCCTACAATGAGCAGTTCTTC
TRBD2	TRBV19	TRBJ2-2	few	CASRIKSSGLIGELFF	TGTGCCAGTAGAATCAAGTCTAGCGGACTCATCGGGGAGCTGTTTTTT
NA	TRBV24-1	TRBJ2-1	NA	CATAGIPYNEQFF	TGTGCCACAGCCGGGATACCCTACAATGAGCAGTTCTTC
TRBD2	TRBV5-5	TRBJ2-1	few	CASSLARGSGRYNEQFF	TGTGCCAGCAGCTTGGCGAGAGGTAGCGGGAGATACAATGAGCAGTTCTTC
TRBD2	TRBV19	TRBJ2-1	NA	CASSIFAGGRYEQFF	TGTGCCAGTAGTATCTTTGCGGGAGGACGATATGAGCAGTTCTTC
NA	TRBV3-1/TRBV3-2	TRBJ1-5	NA	CASSQDFGGVSNQPQHF	TGTGCCAGCAGCCAAGATTTTGGGGGGGTAAGCAATCAGCCCCAGCATTTT
NA	TRBV9	TRBJ1-6	NA	CASSGQDSRNSPLHF	TGTGCCAGCAGCGGGCAGGACAGCAGGAATTCACCCCTCCACTTT
NA	TRBV3-1/TRBV3-2	TRBJ1-1	NA	CASSDRTSSNTEAFF	TGTGCCAGCAGTGACAGAACAAGTTCGAATACTGAAGCTTTCTTT
TRBD1	TRBV4-1	TRBJ2-7	NA	CASSQDRMGQAPYEQYF	TGCGCCAGCAGCCAAGATAGGATGGGACAGGCCCCATACGAGCAGTACTTC
NA	TRBV19	TRBJ1-5	NA	CASSEGQPQHF	TGTGCCAGTAGTGAGGGTCAGCCCCAGCATTTT
NA	TRBV5-4	TRBJ1-1	NA	CASSSEKAGEKEAFF	TGTGCCAGCAGCTCCGAGAAGGCGGGGGAAAAGGAAGCTTTCTTT
TRBD1	TRBV2	TRBJ1-2	NA	CASRPGTGSPLIYGYTF	TGTGCCAGCAGGCCCGGGACAGGGTCACCTCTTATCTATGGCTACACCTTC
TRBD1	TRBV6-4	TRBJ1-2	once	CASSPGTGRANYGYTF	TGTGCCAGCAGCCCAGGGACAGGGAGGGCTAACTATGGCTACACCTTC
NA	TRBV7-9	TRBJ2-2	NA	CASAHSNTGELFF	TGTGCCAGCGCCCACTCGAACACCGGGGAGCTGTTTTTT
NA	TRBV30	TRBJ1-1	NA	CAWSSSGTEAFF	TGTGCCTGGAGTTCGTCCGGCACTGAAGCTTTCTTT
TRBD1	TRBV5-3	TRBJ1-6	NA	CARSFTQGEGWNSPLHF	TGTGCCAGAAGTTTCACACAGGGGGAAGGTTGGAATTCACCCCTCCACTTT
TRBD1	TRBV6-4	TRBJ1-5	NA	CASSSFPDREPYMGNQPQHF	TGTGCCAGCAGTTCCTTTCCCGACAGGGAGCCGTATATGGGCAATCAGCCCCAGCATTTT
TRBD1	TRBV28	TRBJ2-2	few	CASRMMDRDTGELFF	TGTGCCAGCCGCATGATGGACAGGGACACCGGGGAGCTGTTTTTT
TRBD2	TRBV10-3	TRBJ2-2	once	CAISERAAGVPGELFF	TGTGCCATCAGTGAGAGGGCCGCGGGAGTGCCCGGGGAGCTGTTTTTT
NA	TRBV10-1	TRBJ2-3	NA	CASSTTTDTQYF	TGCGCCAGCAGTACAACCACAGATACGCAGTATTTT
TRBD1	TRBV7-3	TRBJ1-1	once	CASSLTPGQGNINTEAFF	TGTGCCAGCAGCTTAACCCCGGGACAGGGGAACATTAACACTGAAGCTTTCTTT
NA	TRBV7-9	TRBJ1-1	NA	CASSLNRQEAFF	TGTGCCAGCAGCTTAAATCGACAGGAAGCTTTCTTT
NA	TRBV23-1	TRBJ2-2	NA	CASSHHRAPNTGELFF	TGCGCCAGCAGTCACCACAGGGCCCCGAACACCGGGGAGCTGTTTTTT
NA	TRBV28	TRBJ2-1	NA	CASSLWSGRNNEQFF	TGTGCCAGCAGTTTATGGTCCGGGAGAAACAATGAGCAGTTCTTC
TRBD1	TRBV2	TRBJ2-2	few	CASILGGLRAGELFF	TGTGCCAGCATCCTAGGGGGCCTGCGGGCCGGGGAGCTGTTTTTT